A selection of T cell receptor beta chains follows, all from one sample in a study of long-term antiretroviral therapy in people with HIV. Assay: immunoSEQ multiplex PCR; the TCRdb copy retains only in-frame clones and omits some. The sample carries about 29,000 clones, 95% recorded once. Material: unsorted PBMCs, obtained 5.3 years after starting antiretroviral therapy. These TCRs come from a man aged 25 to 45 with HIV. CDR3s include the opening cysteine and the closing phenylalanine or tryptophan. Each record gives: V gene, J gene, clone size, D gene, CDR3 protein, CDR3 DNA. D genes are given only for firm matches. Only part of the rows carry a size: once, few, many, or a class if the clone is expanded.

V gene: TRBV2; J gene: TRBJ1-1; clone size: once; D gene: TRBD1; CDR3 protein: CASSWDRGTEAFF; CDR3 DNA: TGTGCCAGCAGCTGGGACAGGGGGACTGAAGCTTTCTTT
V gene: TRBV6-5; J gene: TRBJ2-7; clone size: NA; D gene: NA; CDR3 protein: CASSYRNEQYF; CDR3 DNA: TGTGCCAGCAGTTACCGTAACGAGCAGTACTTC
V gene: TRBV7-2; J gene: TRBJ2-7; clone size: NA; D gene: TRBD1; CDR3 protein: CASSLMGQGFREQYF; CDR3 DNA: TGTGCCAGCAGCTTAATGGGACAGGGGTTCCGCGAGCAGTACTTC
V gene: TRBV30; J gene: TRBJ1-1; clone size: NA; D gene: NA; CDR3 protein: CAWDRGTEAFF; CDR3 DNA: TGTGCCTGGGACAGAGGCACTGAAGCTTTCTTT
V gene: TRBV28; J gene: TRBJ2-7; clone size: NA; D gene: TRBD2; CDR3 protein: CASSTRLAVLYEQYF; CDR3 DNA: TGTGCCAGCAGTACCCGACTAGCGGTGCTGTACGAGCAGTACTTC
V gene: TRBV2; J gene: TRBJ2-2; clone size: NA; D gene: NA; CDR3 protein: CASSRDTGWELFF; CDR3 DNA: TGTGCCAGCAGCAGGGACACAGGTTGGGAGCTGTTTTTT
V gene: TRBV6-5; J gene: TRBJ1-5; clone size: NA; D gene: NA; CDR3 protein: CASSDWENQPQHF; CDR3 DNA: TGTGCCAGCAGTGACTGGGAGAATCAGCCCCAGCATTTT
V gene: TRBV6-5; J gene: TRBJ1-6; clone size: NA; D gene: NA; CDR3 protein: CASSYSSDNSPLHF; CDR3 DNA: TGTGCCAGCAGTTACTCGAGTGATAATTCACCCCTCCACTTT
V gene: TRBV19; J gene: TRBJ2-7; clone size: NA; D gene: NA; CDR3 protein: CASSIWGDEQYF; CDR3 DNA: TGTGCCAGTAGTATATGGGGAGACGAGCAGTACTTC
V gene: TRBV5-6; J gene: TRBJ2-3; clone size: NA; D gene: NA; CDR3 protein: CASSPGTYFRDTQYF; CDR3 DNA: TGTGCCAGCAGCCCCGGGACATATTTCAGGGATACGCAGTATTTT
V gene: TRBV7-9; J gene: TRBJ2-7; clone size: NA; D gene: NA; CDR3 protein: CASSLVGLGSYEQYF; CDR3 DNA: TGTGCCAGCAGCTTAGTTGGCTTGGGATCCTACGAGCAGTACTTC
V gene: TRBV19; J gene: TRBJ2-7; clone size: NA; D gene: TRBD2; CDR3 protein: CASSTHRLAYSYEQYF; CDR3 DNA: TGTGCCAGTAGTACCCACCGACTAGCGTACTCCTACGAGCAGTACTTC
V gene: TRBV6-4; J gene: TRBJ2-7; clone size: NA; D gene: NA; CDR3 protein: CASSPQGESSYEQYF; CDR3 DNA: TGTGCCAGCAGCCCCCAGGGCGAGAGCTCCTACGAGCAGTACTTC
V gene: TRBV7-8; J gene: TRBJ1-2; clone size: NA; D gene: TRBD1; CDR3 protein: CASSLRSLGQGENGYTF; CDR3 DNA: TGTGCCAGCAGCTTAAGATCCCTAGGACAGGGGGAGAATGGCTACACCTTC
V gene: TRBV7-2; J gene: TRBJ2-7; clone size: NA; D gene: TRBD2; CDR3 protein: CASSLAGGSYEQYF; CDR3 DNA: TGTGCCAGCAGCCTAGCGGGAGGGTCCTACGAGCAGTACTTC
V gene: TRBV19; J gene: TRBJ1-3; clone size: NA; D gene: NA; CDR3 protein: CASTPGTTGNTIYF; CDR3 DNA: TGTGCCAGTACCCCCGGGACAACTGGAAACACCATATATTTT
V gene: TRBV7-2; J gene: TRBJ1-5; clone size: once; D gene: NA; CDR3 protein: CASSLIGGGLNQPQHF; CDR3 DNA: TGTGCCAGCAGCTTAATAGGCGGGGGGCTCAATCAGCCCCAGCATTTT
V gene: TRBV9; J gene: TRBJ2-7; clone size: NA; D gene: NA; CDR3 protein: CASSVSQSSYEQYF; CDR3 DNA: TGTGCCAGCAGCGTATCACAAAGCTCCTACGAGCAGTACTTC